This passage covers 9 T cell receptor beta chains from one sample sequenced in a study of cytomegalovirus exposure and HLA in healthy donors. The PCR used 60 Vbeta and 13 Jbeta primers. Clones were read by immunoSEQ multiplex PCR, and TCRdb kept only the in-frame ones, dropping some. This sample carries around 120,000 clones, approximately 80% of them seen once, and the ten largest clones take about 11%. Material: PBMCs. The receptors originated from a male donor in good health and CMV-seropositive.

The genes are TRBV19 and TRBJ1-5; 7 bases align to TRBD1. The CDR3 length is 14 residues. Germline-derived CDR1 and CDR2 are LNHDA and SQIVND (reference sequence). Trimming at V came to 10 bases and at J to 3 bases, leaving 9 bases not matched to a gene. The CDR3 spells CATTGTAPNQPQHF. The CDR3 coding sequence is TGTGCCACGACCGGGACAGCCCCCAATCAGCCCCAGCATTTT.

V usage is TRBV5-4 and J usage is TRBJ2-5; TRBD1 is a possible D gene (5 bases). The CDR3 has 13 residues. In germline, CDR1 is SGHNT, CDR2 YYREEE (reference sequence). The ends were cut back, 2 bases at V and 5 bases at J, with 10 bases in the middle. Written as DNA, the CDR3 is TGTGCCAGCAGCTTTGGCAGGGATGAGACCCAGTACTTC. It translates to CASSFGRDETQYF. Combining the CDR3 with reference TRBV5-4 and TRBJ2-5 gives the whole variable domain ETGVTQSPTHLIKTRGQQVTLRCSSQSGHNTVSWYQQALGQGPQFIFQYYREEENGRGNFPPRFSGLQFPNYSSELNVNALELDDSALYLCASSFGRDETQYFGPGTRLLVL.

The V and J genes are TRBV10-1 and TRBJ2-7, with D perhaps TRBD1 (6 bases). Trimming left V 4 bases short and J 6 bases short, with 16 bases between. Germline V CDR1 and CDR2: WNHNN, SYGVQD (reference sequence). The CDR3 has 14 amino acids. CDR3 amino acids: CASSGGQGTGEQYF. The CDR3 DNA reads as TGCGCCAGCAGTGGAGGCCAGGGGACCGGCGAGCAGTACTTC.

Only one count was recorded for this clone. The chain uses TRBV10-3 and TRBJ2-1, with a weak D call TRBD2 (5 bases). Trimming took off 10 bases at V and 2 bases at J, with 15 bases between the two ends. CDR1 is ENHRY, CDR2 SYGVKD, per germline. The CDR3 runs 14 residues. The CDR3 loop is CATSGLDAYNEQFF. Here the CDR3 DNA reads TGTGCCACAAGTGGACTCGACGCCTACAATGAGCAGTTCTTC.

In DNA form, the CDR3 reads TGTGCCAGCAGCTTAGAGACAGGGACCTACGAGCAGTACTTC. It encodes CASSLETGTYEQYF. This rearrangement joins TRBV11-3 to TRBJ2-7; 7 nucleotides agree with TRBD1. Trimming removed 0 bases from V and 2 bases from J; junction bases left unmatched: 1. CDR1 is SGHNT, CDR2 YENEEA, per germline. This CDR3 has 14 residues. Looking up the rest from reference TRBV11-3 and TRBJ2-7 gives the full variable domain: EAGVVQSPRYKIIEKKQPVAFWCNPISGHNTLYWYLQNLGQGPELLIRYENEEAVDDSQLPKDRFSAERLKGVDSTLKIQPAELGDSAVYLCASSLETGTYEQYFGPGTRLTVT.

The rearrangement links TRBV30 to TRBJ2-2, with 12 bases aligning to TRBD1. The J segment lost 6 bases and the V segment lost 5 bases, leaving 7 bases of the junction unmatched. CDR1 GTSNPN and CDR2 SVGIG come from the germline V gene (reference sequence). CDR3 length: 15 amino acids. This CDR3 reads CAWLTGTGGPGELFF. The CDR3 DNA reads as TGTGCCTGGCTCACCGGGACAGGGGGCCCCGGGGAGCTGTTTTTT.

The gene calls are TRBV5-1 and TRBJ2-7, with 9 positions matching TRBD2. CDR1 and CDR2 (germline): SGHRS, YFSETQ. This CDR3 has 15 amino acids. V shed 5 bases and J 0 bases; nucleotides not matched to a gene: 6. The CDR3 coding sequence is TGCGCCAGCAGTTTAGCGGGAGATCTCTCCTACGAGCAGTACTTC. It yields the protein CASSLAGDLSYEQYF.

This clone was observed once. The CDR3: CASSLTPPPRRDSTDTQYF. CDR3 in DNA: TGTGCCAGCAGCTTGACCCCTCCCCCTAGGAGGGATAGCACAGATACGCAGTATTTT. The V gene is TRBV7-6, the J gene TRBJ2-3, with a tentative D call TRBD2 (6 bases). CDR3 length: 19 residues. Germline CDR1 is SGHVS and CDR2 is FNYEAQ. V was pared by 3 bases and J by 0 bases, with 22 bases between.

CDR3 coding DNA: TGTGCCAGTAGTATCGGCGGCGCGGGAGAGACCCAGTACTTC. This encodes CASSIGGAGETQYF. The chain couples TRBV19 to TRBJ2-5; D is perhaps TRBD2 (5 bases). V lost 3 bases and J lost 4, with 12 bases in between. Germline loops: CDR1 LNHDA, CDR2 SQIVND (reference sequence). This CDR3 spans 14 amino acids.